A few counts support the clone carrying this T cell receptor (beta chain). Its target is unknown. TCRdb passed the 5' RACE reads through MiXCR, listing each CDR3 protein once. The sample contains fewer than 650,000 distinct CDR3 sequences, around a sixth of which appear only once. These data originate in a study of T-cell memory formation after mild COVID-19. The CDR3 sequence is 17 residues long. Germline lookup yields CDR1 LGHNA and CDR2 YNFKEQ. V lost 0 bases, J lost 0 bases, and 4 bases stayed unmatched. Study outcomes and limitations: The SARS-CoV-2 specificity of second-wave clones reaching peak at day 37 remained unverified. The pre-infection memory compartment contained some responding clones, suggesting cross-reactive memory joined.

This chain connects TRBV4-2 to TRBJ2-1; TRBD2 matches at 8 bases. The sequence was obtained from an adult woman who had mild COVID-19 (a few samples of this study predate the infection). Cell type and time point are not known. The specimen sequenced was PBMCs or a T cell subset sorted from them (not recorded which). CDR3 DNA: TGTGCCAGCAGCCAAGAGTTAAGCGGGAGCTCCTACAATGAGCAGTTCTTC. Its translation: CASSQELSGSSYNEQFF.